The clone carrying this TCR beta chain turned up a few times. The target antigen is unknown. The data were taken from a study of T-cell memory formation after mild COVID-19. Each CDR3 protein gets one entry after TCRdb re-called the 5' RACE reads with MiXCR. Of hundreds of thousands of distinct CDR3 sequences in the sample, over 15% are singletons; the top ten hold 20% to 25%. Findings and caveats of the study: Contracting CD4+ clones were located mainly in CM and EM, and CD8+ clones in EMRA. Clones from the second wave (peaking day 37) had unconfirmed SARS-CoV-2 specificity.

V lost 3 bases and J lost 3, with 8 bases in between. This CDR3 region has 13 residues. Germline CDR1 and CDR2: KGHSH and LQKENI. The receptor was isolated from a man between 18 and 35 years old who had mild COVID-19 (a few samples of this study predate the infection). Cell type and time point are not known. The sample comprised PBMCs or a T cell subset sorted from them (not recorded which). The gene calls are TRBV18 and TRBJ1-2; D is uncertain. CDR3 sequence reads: CASSPQEDYGYTF. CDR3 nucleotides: TGTGCCAGCTCACCCCAGGAAGACTATGGCTACACCTTC.